The 11 T cell receptor beta chains given below trace back to one sample, sequenced in a study of spatial heterogeneity in lung cancer. Time point in this sample: blood at routine non-recurrence follow-up after resection. TCRdb re-called the 5' RACE reads with MiXCR, one entry per CDR3 protein. The profile shows tens of thousands of distinct CDR3 sequences, just under 20% of them singletons. The material was PBMCs, obtained at follow-up. Source of these receptors: a male donor with early-stage non-small cell lung cancer.

This clonotype has a handful of counts. CDR3 amino acids: CASSYSPGRPMRYGYTF. The CDR3 region has the DNA TGTGCCAGCAGTTACTCCCCGGGTCGACCGATGCGCTATGGCTACACCTTC. The chain carries TRBV6-6 and TRBJ1-2; D unclear. The V gene's germline CDR1 is MNHNY and CDR2 SVGAGI (reference sequence). The CDR3 spans 17 residues. V was clipped by 0 bases and J by 4 bases, with 18 bases between them.

V and J are TRBV6-1 and TRBJ2-1; D unclear. The germline gives CDR1 MNHNS, CDR2 SASEGT. The CDR3 is 15 residues long. Trimming stripped 4 bases from V and 4 bases from J, with 14 bases between. The CDR3 is CASSGRQNNYNEQFF. The CDR3 DNA follows: TGTGCCAGCAGTGGAAGGCAGAACAATTACAATGAGCAGTTCTTC.

This clonotype was picked up many times. The V call is TRBV12-3 or TRBV12-4, the J call TRBJ2-1, with 9 bases fitting TRBD1. This CDR3 region has 16 residues. The V segment lost 5 bases and the J segment 0 bases; nucleotides outside the gene matches: 5. CDR3 amino acids: CASSPKTGGSYNEQFF. For the CDR3, the DNA is TGTGCCAGCAGTCCTAAGACAGGGGGCTCCTACAATGAGCAGTTCTTC.

With regard to this clonotype: The junction departs from the called germline gene at one end, perhaps through a read error. V and J are TRBV7-9 and TRBJ2-7; D not certain. Germline assignment: CDR1 SEHNR and CDR2 FQNEAQ (reference sequence). This CDR3 spans 13 amino acids. CDR3 sequence: CVSSLDTSYEQYF. The CDR3 nucleotides read TGTGTCAGCAGCTTAGACACCTCCTACGAGCAGTACTTC.

The rearrangement uses TRBV20-1 and TRBJ2-1, with TRBD1 as a possible D gene (6 bases). The V gene lost 3 bases and the J gene lost 3 bases, with 12 bases spanning the gap. Germline CDR1 and CDR2: DFQATT and SNEGSKA (reference sequence). The CDR3 is made up of 14 amino acids. The CDR3 loop is CSARGTMNYNEQFF. CDR3 DNA: TGCAGTGCTAGGGGGACAATGAACTACAATGAGCAGTTCTTC.

CDR3 bases: TGTGCCAGTAGTGTTCCGGGACAGGCGAACACCGGGGAGCTGTTTTTT. Amino acid sequence: CASSVPGQANTGELFF. The chain is built from TRBV19 and TRBJ2-2; TRBD1 aligns across 8 bases. Looked up from germline, CDR1 is LNHDA and CDR2 is SQIVND (reference sequence). CDR3 length: 16 amino acids. The V segment lost 5 bases and the J segment 0 bases; nucleotides outside the gene matches: 5.

This clonotype was seen a few times. This chain connects TRBV5-6 to TRBJ1-1, with D possibly TRBD1 on 5 matching bases. V lost 3 bases and J 1 base, leaving 13 bases between the germline ends. Germline V gives CDR1 SGHDT, CDR2 YYEEEE. CDR3 length: 15 residues. The chain's CDR3 is CASSWGEVPNTEAFF. CDR3 sequence (DNA): TGTGCCAGCAGCTGGGGGGAGGTTCCGAACACTGAAGCTTTCTTT. Together with reference TRBV5-6 and TRBJ1-1, the CDR3 gives the full variable domain: DAGVTQSPTHLIKTRGQQVTLRCSPKSGHDTVSWYQQALGQGPQFIFQYYEEEERQRGNFPDRFSGHQFPNYSSELNVNALLLGDSALYLCASSWGEVPNTEAFFGQGTRLTVV.

The chain uses TRBV5-1 and TRBJ1-6; no definite D call. Germline values: CDR1 SGHRS, CDR2 YFSETQ. The length of the CDR3 is 13 residues. V shed 0 bases and J shed 12 bases, with 10 bases lying between them. In nucleotides, the CDR3 is TGCGCCAGCAGCTTGGCCGGGAGGGAACCCCTCCACTTT. Translating gives CASSLAGREPLHF.

V usage is TRBV7-2 and J usage is TRBJ2-1; no firm D call. V was trimmed by 5 bases and J by 8 bases, leaving 13 bases between them. The length of the CDR3 is 13 residues. Germline lookup yields CDR1 SGHTA and CDR2 FQGNSA. CDR3 nucleotides: TGTGCCAGCAGCCCAGGTACCGGGTATGAGCAGTTCTTC. This translates into CASSPGTGYEQFF. The variable domain in full, with the rest retrieved from reference TRBV7-2 and TRBJ2-1, is GAGVSQSPSNKVTEKGKDVELRCDPISGHTALYWYRQSLGQGLEFLIYFQGNSAPDKSGLPSDRFSAERTGGSVSTLTIQRTQQEDSAVYLCASSPGTGYEQFFGPGTRLTVL.

The chain's CDR3 is CASSLDSNQPQHF. The CDR3 bases are TGTGCCAGCAGTTTAGATAGCAATCAGCCCCAGCATTTT. The V and J genes are TRBV28 and TRBJ1-5; D gene unclear. Trimming took 2 bases from V and 0 from J, leaving 2 bases between them. This CDR3 comprises 13 residues. From germline, CDR1 is MDHEN and CDR2 SYDVKM.

Many counts were recorded for this clonotype. The chain recombines TRBV5-4 with TRBJ2-1, with 10 bases that match TRBD2. CDR1 and CDR2 (germline): SGHNT, YYREEE (reference sequence). CDR3 length equals 15 residues. V was clipped by 1 base and J by 6 bases; unmatched bases: 4. Here the CDR3 reads CASSLPLAGANEQFF. CDR3 nucleotide sequence: TGTGCCAGCAGCTTGCCTCTAGCGGGAGCCAATGAGCAGTTCTTC.